Sequencing of this T cell receptor beta chain was carried out in a study of OX40 agonist ivuxolimab in advanced cancers. Study-wide context: The patients got ivuxolimab, which is an agonistic anti-OX40 (CD134) antibody.

This CDR3 has 13 residues. V dropped 5 bases and J dropped 3 bases, with 13 bases sitting between them. Germline lookup yields CDR1 SQVTM and CDR2 ANQGSEA. Clones were read by immunoSEQ multiplex PCR, and TCRdb kept only the in-frame ones, dropping some. The sample has approximately 41,000 clones, approximately 80% seen once. Patients were excluded for autoimmune disease history or systemic immunosuppression. There are a few counts of this clone. The source was CD4+ or CD8+ T cells sorted from blood, collected in a trial of the OX40 agonist ivuxolimab. This clonotype originated in an adult with an advanced solid tumor such as melanoma, head and neck, liver or kidney cancer. The chain combines TRBV29-1 with TRBJ2-5, with a tentative D call TRBD1 (6 bases). The CDR3 bases are TGCAGCGTTTATGACGACAGGAAAGAGACCCAGTACTTC. Its protein product is CSVYDDRKETQYF. The entire variable domain, with the rest obtained from reference TRBV29-1 and TRBJ2-5, is as follows: SAVISQKPSRDICQRGTSLTIQCQVDSQVTMMFWYRQQPGQSLTLIATANQGSEATYESGFVIDKFPISRPNLTFSTLTVSNMSPEDSSIYLCSVYDDRKETQYFGPGTRLLVL.